A single sample gave rise to the 9 T cell receptor beta chains below, sequenced in a study of blood T cell repertoires in COVID-19. Clones were read by immunoSEQ multiplex PCR, and TCRdb kept only the in-frame ones, dropping some. The sample contains some 220,000 clones, 65% to 90% of which appear only once. The source material was peripheral blood. The receptors stem from a woman between 65 and 79 years old with COVID-19, enrolled during active disease.

J is TRBJ1-5 and V is TRBV5-8, with D perhaps matching TRBD1 (5 bases). Trimming pared 0 bases from V and 4 bases from J, leaving 8 bases between. The CDR3 totals 14 residues. Per germline, CDR1 SGHTS and CDR2 YDEGEE. CDR3 nucleotides: TGTGCCAGCAGCTTGGAGACAGAGAATCAGCCCCAGCATTTT. This sequence encodes CASSLETENQPQHF.

This chain joins TRBV27 and TRBJ1-5; the D is unclear. This CDR3 comprises 17 residues. V lost 0 bases to trimming and J lost 1 base, with 13 bases between them. Germline CDR1 is MNHEY and CDR2 is SMNVEV (reference sequence). The CDR3 is CASSLSRRAGSNQPQHF. In DNA, the CDR3 is TGTGCCAGCAGTTTATCCCGACGTGCGGGGAGCAATCAGCCCCAGCATTTT.

This clone was detected only a few times. This sequence joins TRBV9 and TRBJ2-2; 7 bases agree with TRBD1. V was clipped by 4 bases and J by 1 base; unmatched bases: 4. The CDR3 is 15 residues long. Germline-derived CDR1 and CDR2 are SGDLS and YYNGEE. CDR3 residues: CASSLRTGNTGELFF. The CDR3, as DNA: TGTGCCAGCAGCCTCCGGACAGGGAACACCGGGGAGCTGTTTTTT.

The chain has TRBV3-1 (or the pseudogene TRBV3-2) and TRBJ1-2; D not certain. Germline CDR1 LGHDT, CDR2 YNNKEL (reference sequence). V was clipped by 2 bases and J by 2 bases, with 6 bases between them. The CDR3 is made up of 13 amino acids. The CDR3 loop is CASSQLGNYGYTF. The CDR3 bases are TGTGCCAGCAGCCAACTGGGCAACTATGGCTACACCTTC.

This sequence joins TRBV6-5 and TRBJ2-7, with D possibly TRBD2 on 6 matching bases. The germline V gene encodes CDR1 MNHEY and CDR2 SVGAGI. Trimming removed 7 bases at V and 3 bases at J, with 16 bases between. CDR3 length equals 14 residues. CDR3 amino acids: CASTYGGAVYEQYF. In nucleotides, the CDR3 is TGTGCCAGCACCTACGGCGGGGCCGTCTACGAGCAGTACTTC.

V and J are TRBV10-3 and TRBJ1-2; the D is unclear. Between the trimmed V and J ends, which lost 4 bases and 6 bases, there was a span of 12 bases. The CDR3 extends over 13 amino acids. CDR1 and CDR2 (germline): ENHRY, SYGVKD. CDR3 residues: CAISALRENGYTF. CDR3 bases: TGTGCCATCAGTGCGTTGAGGGAAAATGGCTACACCTTC.

The V gene is TRBV19, the J gene TRBJ2-1, with a possible D match to TRBD2 (6 bases). V was pared by 8 bases and J by 0 bases, with 11 bases between. In germline, CDR1 is LNHDA, CDR2 SQIVND (reference sequence). This CDR3 contains 14 residues. CDR3 nucleotides: TGTGCCAGTGGAGGGGCCAGCTCCTACAATGAGCAGTTCTTC. Protein product: CASGGASSYNEQFF.

The rearrangement links TRBV7-9 to TRBJ2-7, with a tentative D call TRBD1 (6 bases). Trimming cost V 5 bases and J 7 bases, with 12 bases left between them. CDR3 length: 12 residues. Per germline, CDR1 SEHNR and CDR2 FQNEAQ (reference sequence). The CDR3 DNA reads as TGTGCCAGCAGCCTAAGGGGGTTGGAGCAGTACTTC. Its translation: CASSLRGLEQYF.

This chain uses TRBV7-3 with TRBJ1-2; 8 bases map to TRBD1. The CDR3 runs 14 residues. The J segment lost 7 bases and the V segment lost 1 base, leaving 5 bases of the junction unmatched. Germline CDR1 and CDR2: SGHTA and FQGTGA. CDR3 protein: CASSLKGTGGGYTF. The DNA for the CDR3 is TGTGCCAGCAGCTTAAAGGGGACAGGAGGTGGCTACACCTTC.